These 4 T cell receptor beta chains share one sample of origin, sequenced in a study of blood T cell repertoires in COVID-19. Here immunoSEQ multiplex PCR was the method, and the copy in TCRdb shows in-frame clones only, minus some. The sample lists around 150,000 clones; approximately 78% were seen once. The sequenced sample consisted of peripheral blood. These receptors all come from a human donor in a cohort sampled during active COVID-19.

The chain joins TRBV5-1 to TRBJ2-1; 12 nucleotides match TRBD2. Germline values: CDR1 SGHRS, CDR2 YFSETQ. The CDR3 sequence is 18 residues long. Trimming removed 3 bases from V and 0 bases from J; junction bases left unmatched: 7. In DNA, the CDR3 is TGCGCCAGCAGCTCGGGGACTAGCGGGTGGAGCTCCTACAATGAGCAGTTCTTC. Translation gives CASSSGTSGWSSYNEQFF.

The chain couples TRBV14 to TRBJ2-7, with 14 bases that match TRBD2. The V and J ends lost 3 bases and 2 bases, in that order; junction bases with no gene match: 3. CDR3 length: 16 amino acids. Germline V gene sequence: CDR1 SGHDN, CDR2 FVKESK. The CDR3 sequence: CASSHRLAGGPYEQYF. CDR3 DNA: TGTGCCAGCAGCCACCGACTAGCGGGGGGGCCCTACGAGCAGTACTTC.

This rearrangement joins TRBV11-2 to TRBJ2-1; D is perhaps TRBD1 (8 bases). V gave up 5 bases and J gave up 9 bases, with 17 bases separating them. The germline gives CDR1 SGHAT, CDR2 FQNNGV. This CDR3 comprises 14 residues. CDR3 loop: CASSSGDRFSEQFF. The CDR3 DNA reads as TGTGCCAGCAGCAGCGGGGACAGGTTTTCTGAGCAGTTCTTC.

V and J are TRBV5-1 and TRBJ2-2, with D possibly TRBD1 on 6 matching bases. Germline CDR1 and CDR2: SGHRS and YFSETQ. The CDR3 length is 15 residues. V was clipped by 7 bases and J by 2 bases, with 15 bases between them. The CDR3 protein is CASCLSGTNTGELFF. Here the CDR3 DNA reads TGCGCCAGCTGTCTATCCGGGACAAACACCGGGGAGCTGTTTTTT.